This TCR beta chain was captured by sequencing in a study of blood T cell repertoires in COVID-19. J lost 1 base, V lost 3 bases, and 4 bases had no gene match. Germline lookup yields CDR1 DFQATT and CDR2 SNEGSKA (reference sequence). There are 14 residues in the CDR3. In the original analysis: Estimated nucleated cell counts came from reference gene primer amplification. The data were produced by immunoSEQ multiplex PCR, yet TCRdb's version contains in-frame clones alone and is incomplete. Clonal size and the V and J genes are those of that table, whereas D and trimming came from the DNA. The table has just under 30,000 clones, roughly 87% seen once; the top ten hold 9.9%.

The clonotype originates from a human donor in a cohort sampled during active COVID-19. Sequenced: peripheral blood. The V gene is TRBV20-1, the J gene TRBJ2-3; 7 bases line up with TRBD2. DNA for the CDR3: TGCAGTGCTAGTGGCGGGGGAGGCACAGATACGCAGTATTTT. It specifies CSASGGGGTDTQYF.